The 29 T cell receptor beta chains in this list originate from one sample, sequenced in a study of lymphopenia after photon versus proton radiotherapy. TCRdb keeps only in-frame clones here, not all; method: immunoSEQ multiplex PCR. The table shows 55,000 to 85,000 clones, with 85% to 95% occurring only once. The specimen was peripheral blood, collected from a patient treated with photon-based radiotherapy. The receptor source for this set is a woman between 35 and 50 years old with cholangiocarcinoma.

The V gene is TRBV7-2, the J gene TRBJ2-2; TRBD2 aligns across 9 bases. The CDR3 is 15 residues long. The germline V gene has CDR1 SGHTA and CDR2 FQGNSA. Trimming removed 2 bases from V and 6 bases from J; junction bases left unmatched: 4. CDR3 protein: CASSLNSGSPGELFF. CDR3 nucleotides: TGTGCCAGCAGCTTAAATAGCGGGAGCCCCGGGGAGCTGTTTTTT.

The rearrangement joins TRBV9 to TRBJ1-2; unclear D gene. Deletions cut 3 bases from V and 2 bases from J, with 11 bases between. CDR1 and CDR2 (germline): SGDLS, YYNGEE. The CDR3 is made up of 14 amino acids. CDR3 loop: CASSGPGGNYGYTF. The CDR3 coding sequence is TGTGCCAGCAGCGGTCCGGGTGGGAACTATGGCTACACCTTC.

CDR3 in DNA: TGTGCCAGCAGCGTATCGGGACAGGAAGATGAAAAACTGTTTTTT. Translated: CASSVSGQEDEKLFF. This chain connects TRBV9 to TRBJ1-4; 8 bases line up with TRBD1. V lost 1 base and J lost 6; bases outside the gene matches: 5. From germline, CDR1 is SGDLS and CDR2 YYNGEE. The CDR3 runs to 15 residues.

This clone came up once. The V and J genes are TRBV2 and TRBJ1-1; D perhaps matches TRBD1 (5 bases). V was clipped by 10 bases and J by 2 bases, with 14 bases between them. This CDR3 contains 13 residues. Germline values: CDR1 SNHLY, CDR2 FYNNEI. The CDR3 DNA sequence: TGTGCCAACTCGATGAGGGGCAACACTGAAGCTTTCTTT. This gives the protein CANSMRGNTEAFF.

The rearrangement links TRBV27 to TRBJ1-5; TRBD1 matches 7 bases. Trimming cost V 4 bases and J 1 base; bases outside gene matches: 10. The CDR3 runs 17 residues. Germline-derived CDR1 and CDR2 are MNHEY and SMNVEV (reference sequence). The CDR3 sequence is CASSSRFRGKSNQPQHF. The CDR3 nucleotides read TGTGCCAGCAGTTCCCGATTCAGGGGGAAAAGCAATCAGCCCCAGCATTTT.

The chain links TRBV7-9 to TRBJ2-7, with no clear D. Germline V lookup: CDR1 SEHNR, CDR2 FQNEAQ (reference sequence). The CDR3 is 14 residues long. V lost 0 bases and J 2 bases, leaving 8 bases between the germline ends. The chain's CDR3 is CASSLASPPYEQYF. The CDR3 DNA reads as TGTGCCAGCAGCTTAGCTAGTCCTCCCTACGAGCAGTACTTC.

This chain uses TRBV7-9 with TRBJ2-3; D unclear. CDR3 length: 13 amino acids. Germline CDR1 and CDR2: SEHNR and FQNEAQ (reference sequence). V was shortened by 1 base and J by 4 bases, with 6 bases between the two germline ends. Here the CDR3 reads CASSLVYPDTQYF. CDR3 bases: TGTGCCAGCAGCTTAGTTTATCCAGATACGCAGTATTTT.

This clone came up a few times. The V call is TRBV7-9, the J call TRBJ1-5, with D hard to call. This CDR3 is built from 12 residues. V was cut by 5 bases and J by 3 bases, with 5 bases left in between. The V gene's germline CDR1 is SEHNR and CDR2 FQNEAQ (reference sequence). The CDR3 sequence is CASSLDNQPQHF. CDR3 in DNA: TGTGCCAGCAGCCTTGACAATCAGCCCCAGCATTTT.

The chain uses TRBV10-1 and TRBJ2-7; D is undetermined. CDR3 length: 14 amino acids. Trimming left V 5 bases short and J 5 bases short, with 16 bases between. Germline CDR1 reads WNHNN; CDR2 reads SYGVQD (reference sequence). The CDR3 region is CASSLDRGSNEQYF. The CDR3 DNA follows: TGCGCCAGCAGTCTGGACCGAGGCAGTAACGAGCAGTACTTC.

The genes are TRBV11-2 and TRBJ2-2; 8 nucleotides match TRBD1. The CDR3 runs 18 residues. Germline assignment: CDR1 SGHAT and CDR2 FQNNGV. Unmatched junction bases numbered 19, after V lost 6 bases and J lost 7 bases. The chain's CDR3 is CASRWTGKRDGKDGELFF. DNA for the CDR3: TGTGCCAGCAGATGGACAGGGAAAAGGGACGGAAAGGACGGGGAGCTGTTTTTT.

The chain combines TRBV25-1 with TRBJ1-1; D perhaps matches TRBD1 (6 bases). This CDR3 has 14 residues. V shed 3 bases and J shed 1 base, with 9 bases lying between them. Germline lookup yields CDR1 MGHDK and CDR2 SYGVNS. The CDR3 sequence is CASSEGGRNTEAFF. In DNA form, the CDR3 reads TGTGCCAGCAGTGAGGGGGGGCGGAACACTGAAGCTTTCTTT.

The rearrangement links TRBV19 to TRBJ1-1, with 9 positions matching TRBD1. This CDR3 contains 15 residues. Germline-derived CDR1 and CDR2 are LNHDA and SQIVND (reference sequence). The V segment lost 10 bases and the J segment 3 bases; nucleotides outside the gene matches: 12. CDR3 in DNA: TGTGCCAAACAGAGACAGGGGGAGAGTTACACTGAAGCTTTCTTT. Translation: CAKQRQGESYTEAFF.

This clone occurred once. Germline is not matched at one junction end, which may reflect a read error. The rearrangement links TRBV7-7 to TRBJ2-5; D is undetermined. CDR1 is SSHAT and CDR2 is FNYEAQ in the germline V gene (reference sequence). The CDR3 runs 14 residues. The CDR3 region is CASKYEYSQETQYF. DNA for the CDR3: TGTGCTAGCAAGTACGAATATTCCCAAGAGACCCAGTACTTC.

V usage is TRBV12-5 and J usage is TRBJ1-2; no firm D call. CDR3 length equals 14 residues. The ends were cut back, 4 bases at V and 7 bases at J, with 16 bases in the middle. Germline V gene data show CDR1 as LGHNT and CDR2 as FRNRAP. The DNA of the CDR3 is TGTGCTAGTGGTTCGGATCCAGGTAGAAGTGGCTACACCTTC. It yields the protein CASGSDPGRSGYTF.

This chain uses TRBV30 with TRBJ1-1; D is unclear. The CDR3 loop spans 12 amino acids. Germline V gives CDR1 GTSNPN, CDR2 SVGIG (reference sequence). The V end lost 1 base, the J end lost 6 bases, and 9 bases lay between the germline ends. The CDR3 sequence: CAWSGGYAEAFF. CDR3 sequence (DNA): TGTGCCTGGAGTGGAGGGTACGCTGAAGCTTTCTTT.

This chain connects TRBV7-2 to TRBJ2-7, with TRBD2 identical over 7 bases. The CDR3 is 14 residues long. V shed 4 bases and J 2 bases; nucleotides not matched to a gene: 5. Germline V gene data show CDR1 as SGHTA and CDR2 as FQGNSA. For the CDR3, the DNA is TGTGCCAGCAGCTATGGGAGGGTACCCTACGAGCAGTACTTC. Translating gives CASSYGRVPYEQYF.

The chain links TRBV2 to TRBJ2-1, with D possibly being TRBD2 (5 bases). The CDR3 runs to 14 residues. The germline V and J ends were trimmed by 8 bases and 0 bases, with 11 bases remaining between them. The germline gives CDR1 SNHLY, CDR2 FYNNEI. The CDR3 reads CASRLASSYNEQFF. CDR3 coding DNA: TGTGCCAGCCGCCTAGCAAGCTCCTACAATGAGCAGTTCTTC.

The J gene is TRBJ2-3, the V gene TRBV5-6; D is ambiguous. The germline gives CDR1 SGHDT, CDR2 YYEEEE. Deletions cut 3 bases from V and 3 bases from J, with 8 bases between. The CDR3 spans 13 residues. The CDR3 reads CASSSSGTDTQYF. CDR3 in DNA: TGTGCCAGCAGCTCCTCCGGGACAGATACGCAGTATTTT. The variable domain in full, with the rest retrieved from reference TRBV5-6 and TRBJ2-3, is DAGVTQSPTHLIKTRGQQVTLRCSPKSGHDTVSWYQQALGQGPQFIFQYYEEEERQRGNFPDRFSGHQFPNYSSELNVNALLLGDSALYLCASSSSGTDTQYFGPGTRLTVL.

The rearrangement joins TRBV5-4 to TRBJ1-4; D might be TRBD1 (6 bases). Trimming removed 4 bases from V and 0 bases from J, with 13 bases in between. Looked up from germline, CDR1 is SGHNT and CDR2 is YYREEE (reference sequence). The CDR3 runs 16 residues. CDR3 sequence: CASSVRQDPTNEKLFF. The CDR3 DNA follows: TGTGCCAGCAGCGTCAGACAGGACCCAACTAATGAAAAACTGTTTTTT.

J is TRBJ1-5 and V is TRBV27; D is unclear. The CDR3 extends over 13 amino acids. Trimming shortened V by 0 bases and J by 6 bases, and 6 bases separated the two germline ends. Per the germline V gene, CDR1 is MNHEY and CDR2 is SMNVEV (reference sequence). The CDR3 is CASSLSPSQPQHF. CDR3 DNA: TGTGCCAGCAGTTTATCGCCTAGTCAGCCCCAGCATTTT.

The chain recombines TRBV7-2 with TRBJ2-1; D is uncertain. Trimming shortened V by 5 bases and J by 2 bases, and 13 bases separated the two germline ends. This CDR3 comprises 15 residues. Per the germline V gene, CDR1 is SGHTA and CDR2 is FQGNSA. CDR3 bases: TGTGCCAGCAGCCTTACCCCGAAGGCCTACAATGAGCAGTTCTTC. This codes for CASSLTPKAYNEQFF.

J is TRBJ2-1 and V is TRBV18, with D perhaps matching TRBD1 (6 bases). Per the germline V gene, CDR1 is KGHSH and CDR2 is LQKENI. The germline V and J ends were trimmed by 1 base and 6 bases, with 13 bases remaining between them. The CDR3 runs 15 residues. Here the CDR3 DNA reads TGTGCCAGCTCACCACAGAATGTAGGGGGCAATGAGCAGTTCTTC. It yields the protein CASSPQNVGGNEQFF.

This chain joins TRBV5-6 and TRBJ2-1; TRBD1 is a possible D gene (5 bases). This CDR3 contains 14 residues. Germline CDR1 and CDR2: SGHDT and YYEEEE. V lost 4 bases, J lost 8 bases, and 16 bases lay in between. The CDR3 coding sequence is TGTGCCAGCAGCCGCCGACAGACCATAGATGAGCAGTTCTTC. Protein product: CASSRRQTIDEQFF.

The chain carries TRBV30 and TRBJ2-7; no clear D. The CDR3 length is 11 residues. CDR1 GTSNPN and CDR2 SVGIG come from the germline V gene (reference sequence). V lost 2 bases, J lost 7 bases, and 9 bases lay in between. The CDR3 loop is CAWSTTREQYF. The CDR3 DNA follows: TGTGCCTGGAGTACAACAAGGGAGCAGTACTTC.

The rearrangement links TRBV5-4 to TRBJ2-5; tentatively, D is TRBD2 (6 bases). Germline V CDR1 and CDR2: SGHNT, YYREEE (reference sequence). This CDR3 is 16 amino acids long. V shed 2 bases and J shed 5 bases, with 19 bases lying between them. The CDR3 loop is CASSLSLAPARETQYF. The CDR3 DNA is TGTGCCAGCAGCTTAAGCCTAGCGCCGGCGAGGGAGACCCAGTACTTC.

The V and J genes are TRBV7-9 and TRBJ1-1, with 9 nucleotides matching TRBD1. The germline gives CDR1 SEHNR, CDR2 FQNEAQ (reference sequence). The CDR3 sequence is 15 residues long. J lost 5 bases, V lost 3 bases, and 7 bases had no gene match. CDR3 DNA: TGTGCCAGCAGCTTCCCGGGACAGGGAGGGACTGAAGCTTTCTTT. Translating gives CASSFPGQGGTEAFF.

DNA for the CDR3: TGCGCCAGCAGCCCGGGACTAGCGGGAGATGAGCAGTTCTTC. It is translated as CASSPGLAGDEQFF. The rearrangement joins TRBV5-1 to TRBJ2-1; 14 bases are a match to TRBD2. The V and J ends lost 4 bases and 8 bases, in that order; junction bases with no gene match: 2. The CDR3 consists of 14 residues. CDR1 and CDR2 (germline): SGHRS, YFSETQ.

The DNA for the CDR3 is TGCGCCAGCAGCTTGGTTATCGGGGAAGAGACCCAGTACTTC. Protein sequence: CASSLVIGEETQYF. The chain recombines TRBV5-1 with TRBJ2-5; a weak D match, TRBD2 (5 bases). CDR3 size: 14 residues. The germline V and J ends were trimmed by 0 bases and 3 bases, with 9 bases remaining between them. Per germline, CDR1 SGHRS and CDR2 YFSETQ.

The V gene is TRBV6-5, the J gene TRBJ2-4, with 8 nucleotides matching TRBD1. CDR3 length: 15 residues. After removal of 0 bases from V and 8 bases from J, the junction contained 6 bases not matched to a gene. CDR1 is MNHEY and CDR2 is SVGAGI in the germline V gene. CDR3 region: CASSYSGQGGDIQYF. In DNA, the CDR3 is TGTGCCAGCAGTTACTCCGGACAGGGAGGTGACATTCAGTACTTC.